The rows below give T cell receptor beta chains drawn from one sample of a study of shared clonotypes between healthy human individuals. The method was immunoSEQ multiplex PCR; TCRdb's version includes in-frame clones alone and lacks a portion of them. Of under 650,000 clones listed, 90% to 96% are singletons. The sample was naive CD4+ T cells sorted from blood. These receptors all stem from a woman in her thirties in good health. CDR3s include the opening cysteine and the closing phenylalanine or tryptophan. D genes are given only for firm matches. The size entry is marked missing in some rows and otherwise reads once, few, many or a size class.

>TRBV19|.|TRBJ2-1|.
CASSILDSRNEQFF
TGTGCCAGTAGTATACTAGACTCTCGAAATGAGCAGTTCTTC
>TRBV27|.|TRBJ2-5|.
CASSLSSPLGTQYF
TGTGCCAGCAGTTTATCGTCCCCCCTCGGGACCCAGTACTTC
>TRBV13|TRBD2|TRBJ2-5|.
CASSLLLAVGLAGNSIGETQYF
TGTGCCAGCAGCTTACTACTAGCGGTCGGACTAGCGGGCAACTCCATAGGAGAGACCCAGTACTTC
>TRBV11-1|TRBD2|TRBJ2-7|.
CASSSGLAGAGEQYF
TGTGCCAGCAGCTCGGGTCTAGCGGGAGCAGGGGAGCAGTACTTC
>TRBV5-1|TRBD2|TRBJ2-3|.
CASSLRLAGVGDTQYF
TGCGCCAGCAGCTTGCGACTAGCGGGAGTAGGCGATACGCAGTATTTT
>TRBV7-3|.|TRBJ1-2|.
CASSLTSVANYGYTF
TGTGCCAGCAGCTTAACTTCAGTTGCTAACTATGGCTACACCTTC
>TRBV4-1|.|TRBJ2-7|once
CASSQGARSSYEQYF
TGCGCCAGCAGCCAAGGCGCTAGGAGCTCCTACGAGCAGTACTTC
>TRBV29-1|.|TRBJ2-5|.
CSVEEDQWETQYF
TGCAGCGTTGAAGAGGACCAGTGGGAGACCCAGTACTTC
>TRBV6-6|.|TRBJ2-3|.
CASNPRRPPDTQYF
TGTGCCAGCAATCCGCGACGTCCGCCAGATACGCAGTATTTT
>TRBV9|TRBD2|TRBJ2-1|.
CASSVAGGGPYNEQFF
TGTGCCAGCAGCGTAGCTGGGGGAGGGCCCTACAATGAGCAGTTCTTC
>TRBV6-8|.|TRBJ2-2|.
CASRRKAEANTGELFF
TGTGCCAGCAGGCGAAAGGCGGAGGCGAACACCGGGGAGCTGTTTTTT
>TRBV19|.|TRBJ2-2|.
CASSIEPIRELFF
TGTGCCAGTAGTATAGAACCGATTAGGGAGCTGTTTTTT
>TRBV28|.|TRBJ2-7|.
CASSFPPNLYYEQYF
TGTGCCAGCAGTTTTCCCCCTAATCTTTACTACGAGCAGTACTTC
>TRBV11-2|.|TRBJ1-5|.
CASSLSGVQPQHF
TGTGCCAGCAGCTTATCGGGGGTTCAGCCCCAGCATTTT
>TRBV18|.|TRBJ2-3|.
CASSQRLAQSVTQYF
TGTGCCAGCTCACAGAGACTGGCCCAGAGTGTTACGCAGTATTTT
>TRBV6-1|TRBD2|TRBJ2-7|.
CASSVAGAGGYEQYF
TGTGCCAGCAGTGTAGCGGGAGCGGGGGGGTACGAGCAGTACTTC
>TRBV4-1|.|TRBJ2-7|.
CASSQWEGGGRRISYEQYF
TGCGCCAGCAGCCAGTGGGAGGGGGGAGGACGACGGATTTCCTACGAGCAGTACTTC
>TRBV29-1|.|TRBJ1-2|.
CSVESPAGRLVYGYTF
TGCAGCGTTGAATCCCCTGCGGGCAGGCTCGTTTATGGCTACACCTTC
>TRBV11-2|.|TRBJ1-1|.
CASSPPEGRTEAFF
TGTGCCAGCAGCCCCCCAGAGGGAAGGACTGAAGCTTTCTTT
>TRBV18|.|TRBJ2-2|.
CASSQTSSGELFF
TGTGCCAGCTCCCAAACTAGTTCCGGGGAGCTGTTTTTT
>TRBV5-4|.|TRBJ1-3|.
CASSLDQTGNTIYF
TGTGCCAGCAGCTTGGACCAGACTGGAAACACCATATATTTT
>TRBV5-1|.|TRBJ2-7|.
CASSWRGTIDTYEQYF
TGCGCCAGCAGCTGGCGCGGGACAATTGATACCTACGAGCAGTACTTC
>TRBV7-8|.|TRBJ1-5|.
CASSLAGGNQPQHF
TGTGCCAGCAGCTTAGCCGGGGGGAATCAGCCCCAGCATTTT
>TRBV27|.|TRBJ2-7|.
CASSFSGAVKTPSYEQYF
TGTGCCAGCAGTTTTTCGGGAGCGGTTAAAACCCCCTCCTACGAGCAGTACTTC
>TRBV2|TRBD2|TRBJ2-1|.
CASSDRDYRGEQFF
TGTGCCAGCAGTGACCGGGACTACCGGGGTGAGCAGTTCTTC
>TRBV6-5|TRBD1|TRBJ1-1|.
CASSYGDRDGEAFF
TGTGCCAGCAGTTACGGTGACAGGGACGGTGAAGCTTTCTTT
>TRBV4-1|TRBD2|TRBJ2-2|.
CASSQVGSGRVNTGELFF
TGCGCCAGCAGCCAAGTTGGTAGCGGGAGAGTCAACACCGGGGAGCTGTTTTTT
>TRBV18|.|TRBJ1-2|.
CASSPQFGASGANYGYTF
TGTGCCAGCTCACCACAATTTGGCGCTAGCGGAGCTAACTATGGCTACACCTTC
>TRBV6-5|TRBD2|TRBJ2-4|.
CASSSSGTSAIQYF
TGTGCCAGCAGTTCGTCCGGGACTAGTGCCATTCAGTACTTC
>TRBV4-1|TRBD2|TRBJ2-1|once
CASSQAGSAGVNNEQFF
TGCGCCAGCAGCCAAGCAGGGTCTGCGGGAGTAAACAATGAGCAGTTCTTC
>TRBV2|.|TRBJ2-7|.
CASSVGSYEQYF
TGTGCCAGCAGTGTCGGATCCTACGAGCAGTACTTC